One sample yielded the 27 T cell receptor beta chains listed below, sequenced in a study of T-cell memory formation after mild COVID-19. A single record per CDR3 protein comes from TCRdb applying MiXCR to the 5' RACE reads. The table records 160,000 or so distinct CDR3 sequences, 25% to 40% of them present only once. Sequencing was performed on PBMCs or a T cell subset sorted from them (not recorded which). These receptors were obtained from an adult woman who had mild COVID-19 (a few samples of this study predate the infection). Cell type and time point are not known.

The table lists this clonotype with a count of one. The V gene is TRBV7-6, the J gene TRBJ2-3; D is unclear. Germline CDR1 is SGHVS and CDR2 is FNYEAQ. This CDR3 spans 14 amino acids. V was cut by 5 bases and J by 3 bases, with 12 bases left in between. CDR3 in amino acids: CASSPSTETDTQYF. The CDR3 DNA is TGTGCCAGCAGCCCTTCAACAGAAACAGATACGCAGTATTTT.

This clonotype has just a few counts. The chain links TRBV5-1 to TRBJ2-5; D uncertain. Germline V gene sequence: CDR1 SGHRS, CDR2 YFSETQ. The ends were cut back, 2 bases at V and 4 bases at J, with 12 bases in the middle. The CDR3 loop spans 14 amino acids. The CDR3 is CASSLLALGETQYF. The DNA for the CDR3 is TGCGCCAGCAGCTTACTGGCGTTGGGAGAGACCCAGTACTTC.

The rearrangement joins TRBV15 to TRBJ2-2, with a possible D match to TRBD2 (6 bases). This CDR3 region has 12 residues. V shed 8 bases and J shed 9 bases, with 13 bases lying between them. Germline V gives CDR1 LNHNV, CDR2 YYDKDF (reference sequence). The CDR3 loop is CATGGARRELFF. CDR3 nucleotides: TGTGCCACCGGAGGGGCGAGACGGGAGCTGTTTTTT.

In this sample, this clonotype turned up a few times. The chain is built from TRBV7-2 and TRBJ1-6; tentatively, D is TRBD1 (6 bases). The germline gives CDR1 SGHTA, CDR2 FQGNSA. The V gene lost 1 base and the J gene lost 8 bases, with 12 bases spanning the gap. The CDR3 sequence is 15 residues long. CDR3 DNA: TGTGCCAGCAGCTTAGTACAGGGTGTTGATTCACCCCTCCACTTT. Residues: CASSLVQGVDSPLHF.

This chain links TRBV5-1 with TRBJ2-3; TRBD1 aligns across 9 bases. The CDR3 totals 13 residues. Germline loops: CDR1 SGHRS, CDR2 YFSETQ. V was pared by 2 bases and J by 13 bases, with 8 bases of the junction left unmatched. The CDR3 sequence: CASSFSRDRDEYF. The CDR3 bases are TGCGCCAGCAGCTTTAGCCGGGACAGGGATGAGTATTTT.

There are many counts of this clonotype. This rearrangement joins TRBV5-1 to TRBJ2-7, with D unclear. V lost 0 bases, J lost 5 bases, and 9 bases lay in between. CDR1 is SGHRS and CDR2 is YFSETQ in the germline V gene. The CDR3 totals 13 residues. The CDR3 protein is CASSLAPRDEQYF. Written as DNA, the CDR3 is TGCGCCAGCAGCTTGGCCCCCCGGGACGAGCAGTACTTC. Full variable domain (rest looked up from reference TRBV5-1 and TRBJ2-7): KAGVTQTPRYLIKTRGQQVTLSCSPISGHRSVSWYQQTPGQGLQFLFEYFSETQRNKGNFPGRFSGRQFSNSRSEMNVSTLELGDSALYLCASSLAPRDEQYFGPGTRLTVT.

J is TRBJ2-5 and V is TRBV3-1; D remains unclear. This CDR3 is 15 amino acids long. Germline V CDR1 and CDR2: LGHDT, YNNKEL (reference sequence). V lost 5 bases, J lost 2 bases, and 15 bases lay in between. CDR3 DNA sequence: TGTGCCAGCAGCTTTCAAGGATGGCTACAAGAGACCCAGTACTTC. Translating gives CASSFQGWLQETQYF.

The chain employs TRBV12-3 or TRBV12-4 and TRBJ1-3; no clear D. Trimming removed 7 bases from V and 4 bases from J, with 5 bases in between. The CDR3 extends over 11 amino acids. The chain's CDR3 is CASTGGNTIYF. CDR3 sequence (DNA): TGTGCCAGCACGGGGGGAAACACCATATATTTT.

V gene TRBV5-1 combines with J gene TRBJ2-1, with D tentatively TRBD2 (6 bases). Germline CDR1 reads SGHRS; CDR2 reads YFSETQ. V lost 0 bases and J lost 5, with 15 bases in between. The CDR3 consists of 16 residues. CDR3 sequence (DNA): TGCGCCAGCAGCTTGGTGGCGGGGACCAGGGACAATGAGCAGTTCTTC. Translation gives CASSLVAGTRDNEQFF.

This chain joins TRBV12-3 or TRBV12-4 and TRBJ1-1, with D possibly matching TRBD1 (5 bases). V gave up 3 bases and J gave up 0 bases, with 11 bases separating them. The CDR3 is 15 amino acids. The CDR3 DNA is TGTGCCAGCAGTTTTAGGTGGGGCATGAACACTGAAGCTTTCTTT. This sequence encodes CASSFRWGMNTEAFF.

V gene TRBV6-1 combines with J gene TRBJ1-1; tentatively, D is TRBD1 (5 bases). The CDR3 is 13 amino acids. Germline CDR1 is MNHNS and CDR2 is SASEGT. Trimming took 4 bases from V and 7 from J, leaving 13 bases between them. Here the CDR3 DNA reads TGTGCCAGCAGTGGCGGTACAGGTGGTGAAGCTTTCTTT. The encoded protein is CASSGGTGGEAFF.

The J gene is TRBJ2-7, the V gene TRBV10-3; TRBD2 matches 11 bases. Trimming at V came to 5 bases and at J to 3 bases, leaving 6 bases not matched to a gene. Germline assignment: CDR1 ENHRY and CDR2 SYGVKD. The CDR3 totals 15 residues. The CDR3, as DNA: TGTGCCATCAGTCCAACTAGCGGGAGCCTCTACGAGCAGTACTTC. Protein sequence: CAISPTSGSLYEQYF.

The chain employs TRBV2 and TRBJ2-6; D gene ambiguous. V was trimmed by 2 bases and J by 6 bases, leaving 5 bases between them. The CDR3 runs 13 residues. CDR1 is SNHLY and CDR2 is FYNNEI in the germline V gene. The CDR3 loop reads CASSEPAANVLTF. CDR3 nucleotide sequence: TGTGCCAGCAGTGAACCAGCGGCCAACGTCCTGACTTTC.

The gene calls are TRBV12-3 or TRBV12-4 and TRBJ2-3, with 10 bases that match TRBD1. J lost 5 bases, V lost 3 bases, and 14 bases had no gene match. The CDR3 runs to 18 residues. The CDR3 loop reads CASSFYSSRDRGRDTQYF. Written as DNA, the CDR3 is TGTGCCAGCAGTTTCTATTCAAGCCGGGACAGGGGCAGAGATACGCAGTATTTT.

This clonotype came up a few times. The J gene is TRBJ2-1, the V gene TRBV7-6, with 10 positions matching TRBD2. The CDR3 covers 18 residues. The V and J ends lost 3 bases and 2 bases, in that order; junction bases with no gene match: 10. Looked up from germline, CDR1 is SGHVS and CDR2 is FNYEAQ. CDR3 sequence (DNA): TGTGCCAGCAGCTTCCGACCCGGGACTAGCGAAACCTACAATGAGCAGTTCTTC. Translated, it gives CASSFRPGTSETYNEQFF.

This clonotype was detected only a few times. The genes are TRBV7-9 and TRBJ1-2; D is possibly TRBD1 (5 bases). There are 12 residues in the CDR3. V lost 7 bases, J lost 7 bases, and 13 bases lay in between. Looked up from germline, CDR1 is SEHNR and CDR2 is FQNEAQ (reference sequence). CDR3 coding DNA: TGTGCCAGCACAGAAGGGGCGGCTGGCTACACCTTC. The encoded protein is CASTEGAAGYTF.

The chain employs TRBV30 and TRBJ1-1; D gene ambiguous. The CDR3 length is 13 residues. Between the trimmed V and J ends, which lost 6 bases and 0 bases, there was a span of 11 bases. The germline CDR1 and CDR2 sequences are GTSNPN and SVGIG (reference sequence). The CDR3 loop is CACSRFLNTEAFF. The CDR3 bases are TGTGCCTGTAGTCGGTTCCTGAACACTGAAGCTTTCTTT.

This chain connects TRBV11-2 to TRBJ2-1; no firm D call. Deletions cut 3 bases from V and 8 bases from J, with 5 bases between. Germline loops: CDR1 SGHAT, CDR2 FQNNGV. The CDR3 sequence is 11 residues long. The CDR3 sequence is CASSLRHEQFF. The CDR3 DNA reads as TGTGCCAGCAGCTTGCGGCATGAGCAGTTCTTC.

This clonotype was detected many times. The rearrangement joins TRBV4-2 to TRBJ2-3; 11 bases align to TRBD2. The germline V gene has CDR1 LGHNA and CDR2 YNFKEQ. The CDR3 covers 16 residues. V shed 1 base, J shed 3 bases, and the junction held 3 bases outside the gene matches. This chain's CDR3 is CASSQGLAGGTDTQYF. The DNA of the CDR3 is TGTGCCAGCAGCCAAGGCCTAGCGGGGGGTACAGATACGCAGTATTTT.

This chain uses TRBV7-3 with TRBJ2-5, with 9 positions matching TRBD2. Trimming removed 5 bases from V and 1 base from J; junction bases left unmatched: 2. CDR1 SGHTA and CDR2 FQGTGA come from the germline V gene. The CDR3 contains 14 residues. The CDR3 nucleotides are TGTGCCAGCAGCCCTAGCGGGACCCAAGAGACCCAGTACTTC. Its protein is CASSPSGTQETQYF.

This rearrangement joins TRBV15 to TRBJ2-1; possible D gene TRBD2, 5 bases. The length of the CDR3 is 18 residues. Between the trimmed V and J ends, which lost 3 bases and 0 bases, there was a span of 18 bases. The germline gives CDR1 LNHNV, CDR2 YYDKDF (reference sequence). The CDR3 sequence is CATSSGSSFGFSYNEQFF. CDR3 DNA: TGTGCCACCAGCAGTGGGAGTTCCTTTGGCTTCTCCTACAATGAGCAGTTCTTC.

The chain uses TRBV29-1 and TRBJ2-7, with TRBD1 as a possible D gene (6 bases). The CDR3 sequence is 13 residues long. V was cut by 7 bases and J by 1 base, with 14 bases left in between. Looked up from germline, CDR1 is SQVTM and CDR2 is ANQGSEA. CDR3 DNA: TGCAGCGCTCACGACAGGAGGTCCTACGAGCAGTACTTC. Residues: CSAHDRRSYEQYF.

The rearrangement uses TRBV9 and TRBJ1-1, with D maybe TRBD1 (6 bases). The CDR3 is 15 residues long. From germline, CDR1 is SGDLS and CDR2 YYNGEE. V was pared by 2 bases and J by 4 bases, with 15 bases between. Here the CDR3 DNA reads TGTGCCAGCAGCGTCACCCCAGGGGAAGGCACTGAAGCTTTCTTT. The encoded protein is CASSVTPGEGTEAFF.

The genes are TRBV21-1 and TRBJ1-3; the D call of TRBD1 is as the table states it, not checked on the DNA. TRBV21-1 is a pseudogene locus. This CDR3 region has 16 residues. CDR3 sequence: CASSGGTGFSGNTIYF. The CDR3 coding sequence is TGTGCCAGCAGCGGCGGGACAGGGTTCTCTGGAAACACCATATATTTT.

This clonotype came up a few times. The chain uses TRBV7-9 and TRBJ2-1; D is possibly TRBD1 or TRBD2 (7 bases each). The CDR3 totals 15 residues. V was shortened by 0 bases and J by 8 bases, with 14 bases between the two germline ends. Germline V gene sequence: CDR1 SEHNR, CDR2 FQNEAQ (reference sequence). CDR3 nucleotide sequence: TGTGCCAGCAGCTTAGCGCGCAGGGGGAGGGATGAGCAGTTCTTC. Amino acid sequence: CASSLARRGRDEQFF.

Only a few counts were recorded for this clonotype. The J gene is TRBJ2-3, the V gene TRBV7-7, with D perhaps TRBD1 or TRBD2 (5 bases each). Germline V gene data show CDR1 as SSHAT and CDR2 as FNYEAQ (reference sequence). Trimming removed 1 base from V and 3 bases from J, with 11 bases in between. This CDR3 region has 15 residues. The CDR3 region is CASSLGMGVTDTQYF. The CDR3 DNA reads as TGTGCCAGCAGCTTAGGGATGGGGGTAACAGATACGCAGTATTTT.

This clonotype has a handful of counts. The rearrangement uses TRBV9 and TRBJ2-3; weak D call: TRBD1 (6 bases). Germline V lookup: CDR1 SGDLS, CDR2 YYNGEE. The CDR3 length is 14 residues. V gave up 0 bases and J gave up 4 bases, with 9 bases separating them. For the CDR3, the DNA is TGTGCCAGCAGCGTAGAGGGGGATGCAGATACGCAGTATTTT. This sequence encodes CASSVEGDADTQYF.